These T cell receptor beta chains were read from a single sample in a study of control samples from healthy donors and cancer patients. Using immunoSEQ multiplex PCR, the repertoire was profiled, and TCRdb retains in-frame clones only, with some absent. Counted here are 8,500 to 11,000 clones, roughly 93% occurring once; the ten biggest clones make up 21%. Material: PBMCs. The receptors were sampled from a man aged 60 to 75 with colorectal cancer. CDR3s include the opening cysteine and the closing phenylalanine or tryptophan. The D gene is left open where the match is weak. Expanded clones are given a class, and other clones once, few, many or no size at all.

>TRBJ1-5|TRBV2|once|NA
TGTGCCAGCAGGCGCAATCAGCCCCAGCATTTT
CASRRNQPQHF
>TRBJ2-3|TRBV9|NA|TRBD2
TGTGCCAGCAGCCCTAGGACTAGCGGGGCGCTAGATACGCAGTATTTT
CASSPRTSGALDTQYF
>TRBJ1-1|TRBV7-2|NA|NA
TGTGCCAGCAGTTCCGTAATGAACACTGAAGCTTTCTTT
CASSSVMNTEAFF
>TRBJ2-1|TRBV7-2|NA|NA
TGTGCCAGCAGCTTTAGTTCCAGCTCCTACAATGAGCAGTTCTTC
CASSFSSSSYNEQFF
>TRBJ2-2|TRBV2|NA|TRBD2
TGTGCCAGCAGTGAAGCTTCTAGCGGGGGGGCCGGGGAGCTGTTTTTT
CASSEASSGGAGELFF
>TRBJ1-1|TRBV20-1|NA|NA
TGCAGTGCTAGTCCCTCGGGGGGTCGTGAAGCTTTCTTT
CSASPSGGREAFF
>TRBJ1-6|TRBV7-2|NA|NA
TGTGCCAGCAGCTTAGCAGTATCGCAGGGATCACCCCTCCACTTT
CASSLAVSQGSPLHF
>TRBJ1-1|TRBV5-4|NA|NA
TGTGCCAGCAGCCCCGACTGGGGGAGAAAGGATGAAGCTTTCTTT
CASSPDWGRKDEAFF
>TRBJ2-3|TRBV24-1|NA|NA
TGTGCCACCAGTGATTTTGCAGGGGAGGTGGCAGATACGCAGTATTTT
CATSDFAGEVADTQYF
>TRBJ1-3|TRBV28|NA|TRBD1
TGTGCCAGCAGATCGGACAGGGTACCTGGAAACACCATATATTTT
CASRSDRVPGNTIYF
>TRBJ2-3|TRBV24-1|NA|NA
TGTGCCACCAGTGATTCTAGCACAGATACGCAGTATTTT
CATSDSSTDTQYF
>TRBJ1-2|TRBV18|NA|NA
TGTGCCAGCTCACCAACCAGTCTGAAGTCCCAGGATGGCTACACCTTC
CASSPTSLKSQDGYTF
>TRBJ2-7|TRBV12-3/TRBV12-4|NA|NA
TGTGCCAGCAGGGCGGGGGCATACGAGCAGTACTTC
CASRAGAYEQYF
>TRBJ2-5|TRBV5-4|NA|TRBD2
TGTGCCAGCAGCTTGTCTAGCGGGTACCAAGAGACCCAGTACTTC
CASSLSSGYQETQYF
>TRBJ1-6|TRBV6-4|NA|NA
TGTGCCAGCAGCACGCAGGTGGGGGGAGGTTCACCCCTCCACTTT
CASSTQVGGGSPLHF
>TRBJ2-4|TRBV28|NA|NA
TGTGCCAGCAGTGTTGGACAATACGACATTCAGTACTTC
CASSVGQYDIQYF
>TRBJ1-2|TRBV2|NA|NA
TGTGCCAGCAGTGAAGCGCCCGAACTCCGGGGCTACACCTTC
CASSEAPELRGYTF
>TRBJ1-2|TRBV2|NA|NA
TGTGCCAGCAGTGAAAACAGGGATGGCTACACCTTC
CASSENRDGYTF
>TRBJ2-2|TRBV9|NA|TRBD1
TGTGCCAGCAGCGTCAGGGGGCGATTCACCGGGGAGCTGTTTTTT
CASSVRGRFTGELFF
>TRBJ1-2|TRBV10-3|NA|NA
TGTGCCATCAGTGCGGGAGGGACCTATGGCTACACCTTC
CAISAGGTYGYTF
>TRBJ1-1|TRBV29-1|NA|NA
TGCAGCGTTGAAGATCGGGGGTACACTGAAGCTTTCTTT
CSVEDRGYTEAFF
>TRBJ1-5|TRBV7-2|NA|NA
TGTGCCAGCAGCTTAGGGGGCGAGGACAATCAGCCCCAGCATTTT
CASSLGGEDNQPQHF
>TRBJ2-7|TRBV5-1|few|TRBD1
TGCGCCAGCAGCTACGGGACAGGAGATAACGAGCAGTACTTC
CASSYGTGDNEQYF
>TRBJ1-5|TRBV27|NA|NA
TGTGCCAGCAGTCTCCACAGGGAAGAGCCCCAGCATTTT
CASSLHREEPQHF
>TRBJ2-7|TRBV5-1|NA|NA
TGCGCCAGCAGCTTGTGGGGATCCTCCTACGAGCAGTACTTC
CASSLWGSSYEQYF
>TRBJ2-3|TRBV5-5|NA|NA
TGTGCCAGCAGCTTGGTAGGGAACACAGATACGCAGTATTTT
CASSLVGNTDTQYF
>TRBJ1-6|TRBV27|NA|NA
TGTGCCAGCAGTTCATTCCAGGGTATTCCTTATAATTCACCCCTCCACTTT
CASSSFQGIPYNSPLHF
>TRBJ2-5|TRBV18|NA|TRBD1
TGTGCCAGCTCACCCGGGACAGGGGAGACCCAGTACTTC
CASSPGTGETQYF
>TRBJ1-2|TRBV7-3|NA|NA
TGTGCCAGCGGCAGGAGGGGATATGGCTACACCTTC
CASGRRGYGYTF
>TRBJ1-6|TRBV5-1|NA|TRBD1
TGCGCCAGCACCAGAACAGGGGGTAATTCACCCCTCCACTTT
CASTRTGGNSPLHF
>TRBJ1-4|TRBV4-3|NA|NA
TGCGCCAGCAGCTATATTTCTTGGGTACCCATCCCTAACACGACTAATGAAAAACTGTTTTTT
CASSYISWVPIPNTTNEKLFF
>TRBJ2-7|TRBV19|NA|NA
TGTGCCAGTAGTTCAACAGGTAGCGGATACGAGCAGTACTTC
CASSSTGSGYEQYF
>TRBJ1-1|TRBV30|NA|NA
TGTGCCGGCGCCAGGGTGAACACTGAAGCTTTCTTT
CAGARVNTEAFF
>TRBJ1-2|TRBV27|NA|NA
TGTGCCAGCAGTTTTACCCAGGGTGGTGGCTACACCTTC
CASSFTQGGGYTF
>TRBJ1-5|TRBV7-2|NA|NA
TGTGCCAGCAGCACCCAAGGGGGGAATGAGCCCCAGCATTTT
CASSTQGGNEPQHF
>TRBJ2-7|TRBV30|NA|NA
TGTGCCTGGAGTTACAGTTCCTACGAGCAGTACTTC
CAWSYSSYEQYF
>TRBJ1-2|TRBV7-9|NA|NA
TGTGCCAGCAGCTTAACGGCCCGGGCCGACCGAAACTATGGCTACACCTTC
CASSLTARADRNYGYTF
>TRBJ2-1|TRBV11-3|NA|TRBD1
TGTGCCAGCAGCCCGGGACAGGGCTCCTACAATGAGCAGTTCTTC
CASSPGQGSYNEQFF
>TRBJ1-1|TRBV7-9|once|NA
TGTGCCAGCAGCCCGATCGAGGACACTGAAGCTTTCTTT
CASSPIEDTEAFF
>TRBJ1-1|TRBV5-4|NA|TRBD1
TGTGCCAGCAGCTTGGCCCCAGGACAGGGTTTGTGGACTGAAGCTTTCTTT
CASSLAPGQGLWTEAFF
>TRBJ1-1|TRBV7-2|NA|NA
TGTGCCAGCAGCTTAGACAGGGAGAACACTGAAGCTTTCTTT
CASSLDRENTEAFF
>TRBJ2-7|TRBV6-2/TRBV6-3|once|NA
TGTGCCAGCAGCTCAGGAGGGGAAAGCTCCTACGAGCAGTACTTC
CASSSGGESSYEQYF